What follows is one T cell receptor beta chain and its context. The antigen is not known. An end of the junction differs from the germline gene, which may be a read error. PCR used 60 Vbeta primers and 13 Jbeta primers. Profiled with immunoSEQ multiplex PCR; TCRdb holds only in-frame clones, not every one. The sample lists around 150,000 clones; approximately 80% were seen once. Donors were nominally healthy when sampled, though unrecorded immune exposures were likely. The CDR3 has 15 amino acids. CDR1 LGHNA and CDR2 YNFKEQ come from the germline V gene. The data were taken from a study of cytomegalovirus exposure and HLA in healthy donors. Study observations and caveats: Several of the most significant clusters appeared linked to common viral pathogens, based on a later analysis.

The rearrangement uses TRBV4-2 and TRBJ1-1, with TRBD1 as a possible D gene (5 bases). The clonotype comes from a woman between 25 and 40 years old in good health and CMV-seropositive. Sequenced sample: PBMCs. This CDR3 is CASSPRAGSNAEAFF. DNA of the CDR3: TGTGCCAGCAGCCCTAGAGCAGGGTCGAACGCTGAAGCTTTCTTT.